Shown below are 6 T cell receptor beta chains from a single sample sequenced in a study of T cells expressing NK-cell markers. TCRdb reprocessed the 5' RACE reads and reports one entry per CDR3 protein, with no DNA. Its clone listing holds 350,000 to 450,000 distinct CDR3 sequences. Source material: blood T cells: a sorted CD56 or NKG2C T cell subset, CD4+ or CD8+ T cells, or bulk PBMC T cells (not recorded which). These TCRs come from a man aged 18-70 years in good health.

This chain links TRBV5-1 with TRBJ1-4; TCRdb picks TRBD1, but there is no DNA to check that call. Germline values: CDR1 SGHRS, CDR2 YFSETQ. The CDR3 runs 15 residues. CDR3 sequence reads: CASSLTGDNNEKLFF.

This chain connects TRBV18 to TRBJ2-1; the TCRdb call, TRBD1, lacks DNA for checking. CDR3 length: 12 residues. CDR1 is KGHSH, CDR2 LQKENI, per germline. The chain's CDR3 is CASSQGRDEQFF.

V gene TRBV3-1 combines with J gene TRBJ2-3; TCRdb picks TRBD1, but there is no DNA to check that call. The CDR3 has 15 residues. Germline values: CDR1 LGHDT, CDR2 YNNKEL (reference sequence). The CDR3 sequence is CASSQSRAFTDTQYF.

This sequence joins TRBV19 and TRBJ1-5. The germline V gene has CDR1 LNHDA and CDR2 SQIVND (reference sequence). This CDR3 spans 16 amino acids. CDR3 sequence reads: CASSISGNAGNQPQHF.

The CDR3 here is CSARSGAGNQPQHF. The V call is TRBV20-1, the J call TRBJ1-5; TCRdb proposes TRBD1, but this gene call is untestable without DNA. This CDR3 is built from 14 residues. Germline values: CDR1 DFQATT, CDR2 SNEGSKA (reference sequence).

The gene calls are TRBV2 and TRBJ2-3; TCRdb gives TRBD2 as the D gene, but with no DNA this cannot be confirmed. The V gene's germline CDR1 is SNHLY and CDR2 FYNNEI. This CDR3 contains 16 residues. The CDR3 is CASSEIAPRGTDTQYF.